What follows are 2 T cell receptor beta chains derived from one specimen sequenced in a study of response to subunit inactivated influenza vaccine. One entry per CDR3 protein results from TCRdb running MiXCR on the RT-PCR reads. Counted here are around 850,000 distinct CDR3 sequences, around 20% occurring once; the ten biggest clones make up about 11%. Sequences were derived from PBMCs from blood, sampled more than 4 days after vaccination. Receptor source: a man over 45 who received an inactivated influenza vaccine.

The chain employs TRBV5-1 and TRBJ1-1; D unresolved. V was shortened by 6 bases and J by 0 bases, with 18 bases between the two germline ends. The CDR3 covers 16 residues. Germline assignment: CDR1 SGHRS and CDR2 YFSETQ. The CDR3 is CASMNGGGGMNTEAFF. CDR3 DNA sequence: TGCGCCAGCATGAACGGAGGCGGAGGGATGAACACTGAAGCTTTCTTT.

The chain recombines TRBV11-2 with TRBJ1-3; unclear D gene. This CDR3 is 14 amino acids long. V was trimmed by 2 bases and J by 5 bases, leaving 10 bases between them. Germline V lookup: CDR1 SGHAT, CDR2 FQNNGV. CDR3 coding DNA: TGTGCCAGCAGCTTATCGGTATCTCGAAACACCATATATTTT. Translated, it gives CASSLSVSRNTIYF.